This T cell receptor (beta chain) was recovered during a study of blood T cell repertoires in COVID-19. About the study: Sources were T cells, B-cell-depleted T cells, or PBMCs; the material itself was cDNA or gDNA.

The germline CDR1 and CDR2 sequences are SGHNT and YYREEE (reference sequence). V shed 0 bases and J 10 bases; nucleotides not matched to a gene: 1. CDR3 size: 13 residues. Profiled with immunoSEQ multiplex PCR; TCRdb holds only in-frame clones, not every one. The data show about 300,000 clones, with around 86% seen just once and roughly 1.3% held by the top ten. This rearrangement joins TRBV5-4 to TRBJ1-6, with 7 bases identical to TRBD1. Sequencing was done on a sample of peripheral blood. The TCR comes from a man between 65 and 79 years old with acute or convalescent COVID-19. CDR3 region: CASSLGQGSPLHF. CDR3 nucleotides: TGTGCCAGCAGCTTGGGACAGGGATCACCCCTCCACTTT.